One and the same sample provided the 30 T cell receptor beta chains below, sequenced in a study of OX40 agonist ivuxolimab in advanced cancers. TCRdb keeps only in-frame clones here, not all; method: immunoSEQ multiplex PCR. This table has 65,000 to 80,000 clones, 80% to 95% appearing once. The sequencing used CD4+ or CD8+ T cells sorted from blood, collected in a trial of the OX40 agonist ivuxolimab. The receptors stem from an adult with an advanced solid tumor such as melanoma, head and neck, liver or kidney cancer.

The chain recombines TRBV9 with TRBJ2-7; D unclear. This CDR3 has 12 amino acids. The V gene lost 4 bases and the J gene lost 0 bases, with 5 bases spanning the gap. CDR1 is SGDLS and CDR2 is YYNGEE in the germline V gene. This chain's CDR3 is CASSLDSYEQYF. The CDR3 nucleotides read TGTGCCAGCAGCTTAGACTCCTACGAGCAGTACTTC.

The V and J genes are TRBV9 and TRBJ1-1, with TRBD1 matching 8 bases. The CDR3 spans 13 residues. V shed 3 bases, J shed 4 bases, and the junction held 2 bases outside the gene matches. The V gene's germline CDR1 is SGDLS and CDR2 YYNGEE. The CDR3 nucleotides are TGTGCCAGCAGCGAAACAGGGGGCACTGAAGCTTTCTTT. Translated, it gives CASSETGGTEAFF.

This clone was seen once. V gene TRBV7-9 combines with J gene TRBJ2-1, with a possible D match to TRBD2 (5 bases). With 1 base removed from V and 0 bases from J, the gap between germline ends came to 13 bases. Per germline, CDR1 SEHNR and CDR2 FQNEAQ (reference sequence). The CDR3 length is 17 residues. CDR3 region: CASSLDGPRGSYNEQFF. CDR3 bases: TGTGCCAGCAGCTTAGACGGGCCCCGGGGCTCCTACAATGAGCAGTTCTTC. Filled out from reference TRBV7-9 and TRBJ2-1, the complete variable domain reads DTGVSQNPRHKITKRGQNVTFRCDPISEHNRLYWYRQTLGQGPEFLTYFQNEAQLEKSRLLSDRFSAERPKGSFSTLEIQRTEQGDSAMYLCASSLDGPRGSYNEQFFGPGTRLTVL.

This rearrangement joins TRBV6-4 to TRBJ2-1; 10 nucleotides agree with TRBD2. Germline V lookup: CDR1 MRHNA, CDR2 SNTAGT. V lost 3 bases and J lost 4; bases outside the gene matches: 3. The CDR3 has 15 residues. The CDR3, as DNA: TGTGCCAGCAGTGATCTACTAGCGGGATACAATGAGCAGTTCTTC. This codes for CASSDLLAGYNEQFF.

V usage is TRBV29-1 and J usage is TRBJ2-7; D perhaps matches TRBD2 (6 bases). This CDR3 comprises 13 residues. V was pared by 0 bases and J by 4 bases, with 10 bases between. Germline V gene data show CDR1 as SQVTM and CDR2 as ANQGSEA. The chain's CDR3 is CSVEDIGGYEQYF. DNA of the CDR3: TGCAGCGTTGAAGATATCGGAGGGTACGAGCAGTACTTC.

The V and J genes are TRBV4-1 and TRBJ2-1; a possible D gene is TRBD1 (6 bases). The V end was cut by 6 bases, the J end by 4 bases, with 10 bases between. This CDR3 contains 13 residues. Germline-derived CDR1 and CDR2 are MGHRA and YSYEKL. CDR3: CASSPTGYNEQFF. CDR3 nucleotide sequence: TGCGCCAGCAGTCCGACAGGTTACAATGAGCAGTTCTTC.

The chain employs TRBV6-5 and TRBJ1-1, with D uncertain. From germline, CDR1 is MNHEY and CDR2 SVGAGI. The V end was cut by 4 bases, the J end by 4 bases, with 10 bases between. This CDR3 is 13 amino acids long. The CDR3 nucleotides are TGTGCCAGCAGTTTCATACTCGGCACTGAAGCTTTCTTT. Translating gives CASSFILGTEAFF.

The CDR3 region has the DNA TGTGCCAGCAGCCTGGGGGCGGGGGGCCCCGCCGATGAGCAGTTCTTC. Encoded protein: CASSLGAGGPADEQFF. J is TRBJ2-1 and V is TRBV11-2; 8 bases are shared with TRBD2. V was pared by 5 bases and J by 8 bases, with 14 bases of the junction left unmatched. Looked up from germline, CDR1 is SGHAT and CDR2 is FQNNGV. The CDR3 has 16 residues. The variable domain in full, with the rest retrieved from reference TRBV11-2 and TRBJ2-1, is EAGVAQSPRYKIIEKRQSVAFWCNPISGHATLYWYQQILGQGPKLLIQFQNNGVVDDSQLPKDRFSAERLKGVDSTLKIQPAKLEDSAVYLCASSLGAGGPADEQFFGPGTRLTVL.

CDR3 sequence reads: CASSLGRATDTQYF. In nucleotides, the CDR3 is TGTGCCAGCAGCTTGGGGAGGGCTACAGATACGCAGTATTTT. J is TRBJ2-3 and V is TRBV13, with 7 bases that match TRBD2. There are 14 residues in the CDR3. From germline, CDR1 is PRHDT and CDR2 FYEKMQ (reference sequence). V trimming: 3 bases; J trimming: 3 bases; junction bases outside the gene matches: 3.

V and J are TRBV6-6 and TRBJ2-1; 7 bases map to TRBD2. CDR1 MNHNY and CDR2 SVGAGI come from the germline V gene (reference sequence). The CDR3 totals 13 residues. J was trimmed by 0 bases and V by 8 bases; bases with no gene match: 1. CDR3: CASAGVSYNEQFF. The CDR3 DNA follows: TGTGCCAGCGCGGGGGTCTCCTACAATGAGCAGTTCTTC.

The genes are TRBV11-2 and TRBJ2-5, with 8 nucleotides matching TRBD2. Germline trimming cut 7 bases from V and 9 bases from J; bases unmatched to any gene: 13. This CDR3 is 14 amino acids long. Germline-derived CDR1 and CDR2 are SGHAT and FQNNGV. CDR3 region: CASTLLGGLEAQYF. DNA for the CDR3: TGTGCCAGCACCCTCCTGGGGGGACTAGAAGCCCAGTACTTC.

This clone appeared once. This chain joins TRBV13 and TRBJ2-1; TRBD2 might be the D (6 bases). Deletions cut 4 bases from V and 0 bases from J, with 13 bases between. Germline CDR1 reads PRHDT; CDR2 reads FYEKMQ (reference sequence). The CDR3 extends over 16 amino acids. The CDR3 nucleotides read TGTGCCAGCAGCTCCCGGGACTCGAGCTCCTACAATGAGCAGTTCTTC. Translated: CASSSRDSSSYNEQFF.

This clone is a singleton in its sample. The gene calls are TRBV11-2 and TRBJ2-3; D is ambiguous. The germline V and J ends were trimmed by 0 bases and 2 bases, with 12 bases remaining between them. The CDR3 length is 16 residues. The germline gives CDR1 SGHAT, CDR2 FQNNGV. The CDR3 DNA is TGTGCCAGCAGCTTAGATGTAGGGCTACACACAGATACGCAGTATTTT. Translation: CASSLDVGLHTDTQYF. The complete variable domain, with remaining parts taken from reference TRBV11-2 and TRBJ2-3, reads EAGVAQSPRYKIIEKRQSVAFWCNPISGHATLYWYQQILGQGPKLLIQFQNNGVVDDSQLPKDRFSAERLKGVDSTLKIQPAKLEDSAVYLCASSLDVGLHTDTQYFGPGTRLTVL.

The chain is built from TRBV5-1 and TRBJ1-1; D perhaps matches TRBD1 (6 bases). The CDR3 contains 15 residues. Germline V gives CDR1 SGHRS, CDR2 YFSETQ. Deletions cut 0 bases from V and 3 bases from J, with 12 bases between. CDR3 loop: CASSLVGGMDTEAFF. DNA of the CDR3: TGCGCCAGCAGCTTGGTCGGGGGCATGGACACTGAAGCTTTCTTT.

The rearrangement joins TRBV9 to TRBJ2-1, with 8 bases identical to TRBD2. Germline CDR1 and CDR2: SGDLS and YYNGEE. V was pared by 4 bases and J by 1 base, with 1 base of the junction left unmatched. The CDR3 is 14 residues long. This CDR3 reads CASSPGGSYNEQFF. CDR3 in DNA: TGTGCCAGCAGCCCGGGGGGGTCCTACAATGAGCAGTTCTTC.

This chain connects TRBV6-5 to TRBJ2-2; the D is unclear. V gave up 2 bases and J gave up 3 bases, with 4 bases separating them. Germline CDR1 is MNHEY and CDR2 is SVGAGI. This CDR3 is 13 amino acids long. The CDR3, as DNA: TGTGCCAGCAGTTACACAGACACCGGGGAGCTGTTTTTT. This translates into CASSYTDTGELFF.

The chain combines TRBV5-1 with TRBJ2-7; 8 bases align to TRBD2. CDR1 is SGHRS, CDR2 YFSETQ, per germline. V lost 0 bases to trimming and J lost 2 bases; unmatched junction nucleotides: 7. The CDR3 covers 16 residues. CDR3 sequence (DNA): TGCGCCAGCAGCTTGGGGCTAGCGGGTACCCCCTACGAGCAGTACTTC. Its protein product is CASSLGLAGTPYEQYF.

The chain combines TRBV15 with TRBJ2-1; 8 nucleotides line up with TRBD1. The V gene's germline CDR1 is LNHNV and CDR2 YYDKDF (reference sequence). The CDR3 spans 15 residues. J lost 8 bases, V lost 1 base, and 7 bases had no gene match. The DNA for the CDR3 is TGTGCCACCAGCAGAGGGGCAGGGGGCGTGGATGAGCAGTTCTTC. Amino acids: CATSRGAGGVDEQFF.

The chain combines TRBV30 with TRBJ2-7; 9 bases map to TRBD1. The CDR3 extends over 17 amino acids. Germline loops: CDR1 GTSNPN, CDR2 SVGIG (reference sequence). Trimming cost V 0 bases and J 2 bases; bases outside gene matches: 11. CDR3 sequence (DNA): TGTGCCTGGAGTGTAGTAACTGGGACAGGGTCCCCCTACGAGCAGTACTTC. Translated, it gives CAWSVVTGTGSPYEQYF.

The rearrangement links TRBV4-1 to TRBJ1-4; a weak D match, TRBD1 (6 bases). Trimming removed 0 bases at V and 3 bases at J, with 11 bases between. The CDR3 loop spans 16 amino acids. CDR1 MGHRA and CDR2 YSYEKL come from the germline V gene. The CDR3 DNA sequence: TGCGCCAGCAGCCAAGAAATGCGGACAGCTAATGAAAAACTGTTTTTT. Its translation: CASSQEMRTANEKLFF.

This clone was detected once. The chain employs TRBV2 and TRBJ1-5, with TRBD1 matching over 7 bases. The CDR3 is 16 amino acids. Germline CDR1 is SNHLY and CDR2 is FYNNEI. Trimming at V came to 4 bases and at J to 1 base, leaving 7 bases not matched to a gene. CDR3 sequence reads: CASSGAGGMSNQPQHF. Here the CDR3 DNA reads TGTGCCAGCAGTGGCGCAGGGGGTATGAGCAATCAGCCCCAGCATTTT.

J is TRBJ2-7 and V is TRBV7-9; D unresolved. The V gene lost 4 bases and the J gene lost 5 bases, with 18 bases spanning the gap. The CDR3 length is 15 residues. Germline V CDR1 and CDR2: SEHNR, FQNEAQ (reference sequence). CDR3: CASSSRTRLSDEQYF. The DNA for the CDR3 is TGTGCCAGCAGCTCCCGGACCCGACTTTCCGACGAGCAGTACTTC.

This chain joins TRBV6-5 and TRBJ1-1; D is unresolved. V was clipped by 8 bases and J by 4 bases, with 11 bases between them. CDR3 length: 12 residues. Germline values: CDR1 MNHEY, CDR2 SVGAGI. The chain's CDR3 is CASSQIGTEAFF. CDR3 bases: TGTGCCAGCTCCCAAATTGGCACTGAAGCTTTCTTT.

The chain is built from TRBV15 and TRBJ1-1; D is undetermined. The germline V gene has CDR1 LNHNV and CDR2 YYDKDF (reference sequence). CDR3 length: 14 amino acids. The ends were cut back, 0 bases at V and 0 bases at J, with 5 bases in the middle. CDR3 residues: CATSRDRVNTEAFF. In DNA, the CDR3 is TGTGCCACCAGCAGAGATCGGGTGAACACTGAAGCTTTCTTT.

The chain couples TRBV5-6 to TRBJ2-3, with no clear D. Germline lookup yields CDR1 SGHDT and CDR2 YYEEEE. Trimming shortened V by 5 bases and J by 4 bases, and 20 bases separated the two germline ends. The CDR3 has 16 residues. The DNA of the CDR3 is TGTGCCAGCAGTGCGTCGACGGGCGCCAACCCAGATACGCAGTATTTT. This sequence encodes CASSASTGANPDTQYF.

This clone has more than one count but fewer than ten. The J gene is TRBJ2-7, the V gene TRBV29-1; 12 bases align to TRBD1. This CDR3 is built from 16 residues. Germline trimming cut 4 bases from V and 0 bases from J; bases unmatched to any gene: 7. In germline, CDR1 is SQVTM, CDR2 ANQGSEA. CDR3 sequence: CSVGGQGAEFSYEQYF. The CDR3 DNA reads as TGCAGCGTTGGGGGACAGGGGGCAGAATTCTCCTACGAGCAGTACTTC.

V usage is TRBV6-5 and J usage is TRBJ1-2; the D is unclear. There are 11 residues in the CDR3. The V and J ends lost 6 bases and 5 bases respectively, with 7 bases between them. Looked up from germline, CDR1 is MNHEY and CDR2 is SVGAGI. CDR3 residues: CASSSRYGYTF. The CDR3 DNA is TGTGCCAGCAGCTCCCGGTATGGCTACACCTTC.

This sequence joins TRBV7-9 and TRBJ1-3; D call uncertain. CDR1 is SEHNR and CDR2 is FQNEAQ in the germline V gene (reference sequence). This CDR3 contains 17 residues. V lost 3 bases and J 4 bases, leaving 19 bases between the germline ends. CDR3 nucleotide sequence: TGTGCCAGCAGCTTTGGGGTGGCAGGAGAGGAGGGAAACACCATATATTTT. It translates to CASSFGVAGEEGNTIYF.

This rearrangement joins TRBV10-2 to TRBJ2-1, with no clear D. The CDR3 runs 16 residues. Germline values: CDR1 WSHSY, CDR2 SAAADI. V lost 0 bases, J lost 0 bases, and 9 bases lay in between. The CDR3 DNA reads TGCGCCAGCAGTGAGTCAACGGGTCTCTCCTACAATGAGCAGTTCTTC. As protein: CASSESTGLSYNEQFF.

CDR3 in amino acids: CASSQEMGQPQHF. The CDR3 DNA follows: TGTGCCAGCAGCCAGGAGATGGGTCAGCCCCAGCATTTT. This chain connects TRBV7-9 to TRBJ1-5; D ambiguous. From germline, CDR1 is SEHNR and CDR2 FQNEAQ (reference sequence). Trimming stripped 5 bases from V and 6 bases from J, with 11 bases between. The CDR3 runs to 13 residues.